Below are 26 T cell receptor beta chains sequenced from a single sample in a study of beta chain features in type 1 diabetes. cDNA synthesis used the whole RNA isolate, giving expressed TCRB sequences. TCRdb's copy holds only in-frame clones and misses some; the assay was immunoSEQ multiplex PCR. The sample has 300,000 to 350,000 clones; 8% are singletons. Sequencing used central memory CD4+ T cells from blood. The receptor source for this set is a woman aged 18-30 years in good health.

The chain combines TRBV4-3 with TRBJ2-7, with D tentatively TRBD2 (5 bases). The germline V gene encodes CDR1 LGHNA and CDR2 YSLEER. The CDR3 consists of 15 residues. V was trimmed by 4 bases and J by 0 bases, leaving 13 bases between them. CDR3 amino acids: CASSLELGSSYEQYF. CDR3 nucleotides: TGCGCCAGCAGCCTAGAGTTGGGGAGCTCCTACGAGCAGTACTTC.

The CDR3 is CASSPDYTGELFF. CDR3 in DNA: TGTGCCAGCAGTCCGGACTACACCGGGGAGCTGTTTTTT. This chain connects TRBV27 to TRBJ2-2; a possible D gene is TRBD2 (5 bases). This CDR3 spans 13 amino acids. Germline CDR1 MNHEY, CDR2 SMNVEV (reference sequence). V was cut by 5 bases and J by 3 bases, with 7 bases left in between.

There are many counts of this clone. This rearrangement joins TRBV7-8 to TRBJ2-5, with D tentatively TRBD1 or TRBD2 (5 bases each). There are 15 residues in the CDR3. The germline CDR1 and CDR2 sequences are SGHVS and FQNEAQ. V was pared by 5 bases and J by 1 base, with 14 bases between. The CDR3 DNA follows: TGTGCCAGCAGCCCCGGGACCAACTTCCAAGAGACCCAGTACTTC. It codes for CASSPGTNFQETQYF.

This chain connects TRBV4-3 to TRBJ2-3; D is uncertain. The CDR3 contains 14 residues. The germline gives CDR1 LGHNA, CDR2 YSLEER. The V end lost 1 base, the J end lost 2 bases, and 7 bases lay between the germline ends. The CDR3, as DNA: TGCGCCAGCAGCCAAGTGGGCCACACAGATACGCAGTATTTT. It codes for CASSQVGHTDTQYF.

The chain couples TRBV7-2 to TRBJ2-1; the D gene is possibly TRBD2 (6 bases). This CDR3 spans 15 amino acids. The V end was cut by 5 bases, the J end by 9 bases, with 20 bases between. Looked up from germline, CDR1 is SGHTA and CDR2 is FQGNSA. The CDR3 bases are TGTGCCAGCAGCCCCGGGACTTCATTTGGGGGTGAGCAGTTCTTC. The encoded protein is CASSPGTSFGGEQFF.

This clone turned up a few times. The chain is built from TRBV6-6 and TRBJ2-2; 9 bases are a match to TRBD1. Germline CDR1 reads MNHNY; CDR2 reads SVGAGI (reference sequence). The CDR3 extends over 16 amino acids. Germline trimming cut 7 bases from V and 5 bases from J; bases unmatched to any gene: 11. CDR3 sequence (DNA): TGTGCCAGCACGCCAACCGGGACAGGGCAGACCGGGGAGCTGTTTTTT. It is translated as CASTPTGTGQTGELFF.

In its sample, this clone was seen many times. The J gene is TRBJ1-4, the V gene TRBV19; 7 bases agree with TRBD1. With V trimmed by 4 bases and J by 4 bases, 3 bases remained unmatched. This CDR3 comprises 14 residues. The germline V gene encodes CDR1 LNHDA and CDR2 SQIVND (reference sequence). The CDR3, as DNA: TGTGCCAGTAGTAGGACAGGCCTTAATGAAAAACTGTTTTTT. It codes for CASSRTGLNEKLFF.

The rearrangement joins TRBV7-9 to TRBJ2-7; weak D call: TRBD2 (5 bases). The V gene lost 5 bases and the J gene lost 6 bases, with 20 bases spanning the gap. This CDR3 contains 15 residues. CDR1 and CDR2 (germline): SEHNR, FQNEAQ (reference sequence). DNA of the CDR3: TGTGCCAGCAGCCCTCGAGGAGGCAGGCAAGGCGAGCAGTACTTC. Amino acids: CASSPRGGRQGEQYF. Full variable domain (rest looked up from reference TRBV7-9 and TRBJ2-7): DTGVSQNPRHKITKRGQNVTFRCDPISEHNRLYWYRQTLGQGPEFLTYFQNEAQLEKSRLLSDRFSAERPKGSFSTLEIQRTEQGDSAMYLCASSPRGGRQGEQYFGPGTRLTVT.

This clone turned up a few times. V is TRBV7-9 and J is TRBJ2-3; TRBD2 matches 10 bases. Germline values: CDR1 SEHNR, CDR2 FQNEAQ (reference sequence). Losses at the gene ends were 2 bases for V and 3 bases for J; bases not matched to a gene: 2. This CDR3 is 15 amino acids long. CDR3 DNA sequence: TGTGCCAGCAGCTTACTAGCGGGAGTAACAGATACGCAGTATTTT. Protein sequence: CASSLLAGVTDTQYF.

This clone came up many times. The rearrangement uses TRBV5-1 and TRBJ2-1; no clear D gene. The ends were cut back, 4 bases at V and 6 bases at J, with 8 bases in the middle. The germline V gene has CDR1 SGHRS and CDR2 YFSETQ. The CDR3 is 12 amino acids. The CDR3 loop is CASSPSFNEQFF. CDR3 bases: TGCGCCAGCAGCCCAAGCTTCAATGAGCAGTTCTTC.

The V call is TRBV28, the J call TRBJ2-7, with 10 positions matching TRBD2. The CDR3 runs 15 residues. Germline CDR1 and CDR2: MDHEN and SYDVKM. The V and J ends lost 8 bases and 3 bases, in that order; junction bases with no gene match: 10. The chain's CDR3 is CASASEGLASYEQYF. As DNA, the CDR3 is TGTGCCAGCGCTTCGGAGGGACTAGCGAGCTACGAGCAGTACTTC.

This clone occurred a few times. This rearrangement joins TRBV6-6 to TRBJ1-2, with D possibly matching TRBD1 (5 bases). The CDR3 runs to 15 residues. Per germline, CDR1 MNHNY and CDR2 SVGAGI (reference sequence). Trimming cost V 3 bases and J 8 bases, with 19 bases left between them. CDR3 nucleotides: TGTGCCAGCAGTTATCGAGCCGAACCCCAGGGAGGCTACACCTTC. Amino acid sequence: CASSYRAEPQGGYTF.

This clone was detected many times. The rearrangement uses TRBV15 and TRBJ2-1; TRBD2 matches at 8 bases. The CDR3 is made up of 18 amino acids. The ends lost 0 bases at V and 7 bases at J; junction bases unmatched: 14. Germline V gives CDR1 LNHNV, CDR2 YYDKDF (reference sequence). In nucleotides, the CDR3 is TGTGCCACCAGCAGAGAGCCGAGCTCAAGCGGGAGTTGGAATGAGCAGTTCTTC. Translated, it gives CATSREPSSSGSWNEQFF.

This clone has more than one count but fewer than ten. V gene TRBV7-2 combines with J gene TRBJ2-5; the match to TRBD1 covers 9 bases. With V trimmed by 6 bases and J by 5 bases, 13 bases remained unmatched. Germline V lookup: CDR1 SGHTA, CDR2 FQGNSA. This CDR3 comprises 16 residues. CDR3 sequence reads: CASRSTGGGPQETQYF. The CDR3 DNA follows: TGTGCCAGCAGATCAACAGGGGGCGGCCCTCAGGAGACCCAGTACTTC.

Regarding this clone: Sequence at one end of the junction differs from germline and may be a read error. The rearrangement uses TRBV7-9 and TRBJ2-3; TRBD2 agrees at 10 bases. Germline CDR1 reads SEHNR; CDR2 reads FQNEAQ (reference sequence). The length of the CDR3 is 16 residues. The CDR3, as DNA: TGTGCCAGCAGCATAGCTAGCGGGGGTAGCACAGATACGCAGTATTTT. Protein: CASSIASGGSTDTQYF.

The chain links TRBV7-6 to TRBJ2-3; unclear D gene. Trimming cost V 5 bases and J 2 bases, with 8 bases left between them. The germline CDR1 and CDR2 sequences are SGHVS and FNYEAQ. The CDR3 has 13 amino acids. The CDR3 reads CASSLPNTDTQYF. As DNA, the CDR3 is TGTGCCAGCAGCCTTCCAAACACAGATACGCAGTATTTT.

The sample holds a few counts of this clone. The chain joins TRBV19 to TRBJ2-2; D call uncertain. Trimming stripped 7 bases from V and 0 bases from J, with 9 bases between. The CDR3 spans 14 residues. CDR1 LNHDA and CDR2 SQIVND come from the germline V gene (reference sequence). CDR3 loop: CASKRSPNTGELFF. CDR3 nucleotides: TGTGCCAGTAAACGATCACCGAACACCGGGGAGCTGTTTTTT.

This clone was seen only a few times. This specimen includes other DNA sequences encoding the same CDR3. The chain carries TRBV28 and TRBJ1-5; a weak D match, TRBD1 (5 bases). Germline V gene lookup returns CDR1 MDHEN and CDR2 SYDVKM. V dropped 6 bases and J dropped 5 bases, with 8 bases sitting between them. The CDR3 extends over 12 amino acids. CDR3 sequence (DNA): TGTGCCAGCAGGTTGGGGGATCAGCCCCAGCATTTT. It yields the protein CASRLGDQPQHF.

CDR3: CASSQDQYQFYGYTF. CDR3 in DNA: TGTGCCAGCAGCCAAGACCAGTACCAATTCTATGGCTACACCTTC. The chain is built from TRBV14 and TRBJ1-2; D unclear. Germline CDR1 reads SGHDN; CDR2 reads FVKESK. This CDR3 comprises 15 residues. Trimming pared 0 bases from V and 4 bases from J, leaving 12 bases between.

This clone came up many times. This chain uses TRBV4-3 with TRBJ2-5, with TRBD2 identical over 11 bases. The CDR3 totals 16 residues. Germline values: CDR1 LGHNA, CDR2 YSLEER. The V gene end was trimmed by 0 bases and the J gene end by 7 bases; junction bases not matched to a gene: 7. The CDR3 nucleotides are TGCGCCAGCAGCCAAGATAACCTAGCGGGAGGTGTGACCCAGTACTTC. It is translated as CASSQDNLAGGVTQYF.

The rearrangement uses TRBV7-2 and TRBJ2-5; D uncertain. The germline V gene encodes CDR1 SGHTA and CDR2 FQGNSA. This CDR3 has 13 residues. Trimming left V 1 base short and J 3 bases short, with 6 bases between. As DNA, the CDR3 is TGTGCCAGCAGCTTAGGGATGGAAGAGACCCAGTACTTC. It translates to CASSLGMEETQYF.

The chain's CDR3 is CASSPGRTQETQYF. In DNA form, the CDR3 reads TGTGCCAGCTCACCAGGGAGGACCCAAGAGACCCAGTACTTC. This chain connects TRBV18 to TRBJ2-5; D is possibly TRBD2 (6 bases). The CDR3 spans 14 residues. Germline V gives CDR1 KGHSH, CDR2 LQKENI. Trimming pared 2 bases from V and 1 base from J, leaving 8 bases between.

The V gene is TRBV5-4, the J gene TRBJ2-5, with TRBD1 identical over 7 bases. CDR1 is SGHNT, CDR2 YYREEE, per germline (reference sequence). CDR3 size: 13 residues. V trimming: 2 bases; J trimming: 4 bases; junction bases outside the gene matches: 2. The CDR3 reads CASSLAGGETQYF. Written as DNA, the CDR3 is TGTGCCAGCAGCTTAGCAGGGGGAGAGACCCAGTACTTC.

This clone showed up just a few times. This chain links TRBV11-1 with TRBJ1-2; D is unresolved. Trimming pared 0 bases from V and 6 bases from J, leaving 5 bases between. Germline V gene data show CDR1 as SGHAT and CDR2 as FQDESV (reference sequence). The CDR3 spans 12 residues. The DNA for the CDR3 is TGTGCCAGCAGCTTAGCGGTGGATGGCTACACCTTC. Its protein is CASSLAVDGYTF.

CDR3 coding DNA: TGTGCCAGCAGCTTAGGGAAGCTGAACCAAGAGACCCAGTACTTC. Protein sequence: CASSLGKLNQETQYF. This rearrangement joins TRBV5-6 to TRBJ2-5; D is uncertain. Germline CDR1 is SGHDT and CDR2 is YYEEEE. The CDR3 extends over 15 amino acids. V was cut by 2 bases and J by 0 bases, with 11 bases left in between.

In this sample, this clone turned up a few times. This rearrangement joins TRBV6-5 to TRBJ2-5, with 9 bases fitting TRBD1. From germline, CDR1 is MNHEY and CDR2 SVGAGI. V shed 6 bases and J 5 bases; nucleotides not matched to a gene: 7. The CDR3 totals 14 residues. CDR3 loop: CASRPGTGSETQYF. The CDR3 nucleotides read TGTGCCAGCAGGCCCGGGACAGGGTCTGAGACCCAGTACTTC.